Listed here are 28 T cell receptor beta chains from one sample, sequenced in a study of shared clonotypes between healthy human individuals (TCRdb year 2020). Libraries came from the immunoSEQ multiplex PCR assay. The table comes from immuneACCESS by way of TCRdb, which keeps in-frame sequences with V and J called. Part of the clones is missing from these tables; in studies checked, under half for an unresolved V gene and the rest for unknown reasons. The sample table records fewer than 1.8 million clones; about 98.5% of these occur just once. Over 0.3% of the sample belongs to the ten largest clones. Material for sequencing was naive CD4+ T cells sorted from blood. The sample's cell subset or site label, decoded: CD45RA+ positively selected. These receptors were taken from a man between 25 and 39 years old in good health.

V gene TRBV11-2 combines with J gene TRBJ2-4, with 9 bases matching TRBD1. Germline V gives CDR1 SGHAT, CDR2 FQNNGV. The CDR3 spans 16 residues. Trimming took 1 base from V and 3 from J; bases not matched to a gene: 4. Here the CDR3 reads CASSLALTGGKNIQYF. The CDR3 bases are TGTGCCAGCAGCTTAGCTTTGACAGGGGGCAAAAACATTCAGTACTTC. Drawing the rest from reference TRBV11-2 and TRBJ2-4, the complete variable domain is EAGVAQSPRYKIIEKRQSVAFWCNPISGHATLYWYQQILGQGPKLLIQFQNNGVVDDSQLPKDRFSAERLKGVDSTLKIQPAKLEDSAVYLCASSLALTGGKNIQYFGAGTRLSVL.

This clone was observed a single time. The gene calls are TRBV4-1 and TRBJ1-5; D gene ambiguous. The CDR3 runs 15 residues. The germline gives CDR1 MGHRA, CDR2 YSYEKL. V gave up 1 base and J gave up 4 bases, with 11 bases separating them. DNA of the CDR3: TGCGCCAGCAGCCAAGTGGATAGGGCGAATCAGCCCCAGCATTTT. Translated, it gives CASSQVDRANQPQHF.

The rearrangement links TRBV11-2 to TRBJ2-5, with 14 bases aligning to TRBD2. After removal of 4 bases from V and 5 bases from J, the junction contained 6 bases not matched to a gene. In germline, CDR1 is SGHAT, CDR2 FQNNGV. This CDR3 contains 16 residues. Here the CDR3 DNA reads TGTGCCAGCAGCTCCCGACTAGCGGGAGGGAGGGAGACCCAGTACTTC. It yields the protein CASSSRLAGGRETQYF.

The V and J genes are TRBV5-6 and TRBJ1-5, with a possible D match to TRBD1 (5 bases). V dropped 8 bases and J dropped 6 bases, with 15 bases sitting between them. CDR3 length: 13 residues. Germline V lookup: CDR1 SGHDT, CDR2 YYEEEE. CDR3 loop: CASTRGVAQPQHF. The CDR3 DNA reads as TGTGCCAGTACGCGGGGGGTCGCTCAGCCCCAGCATTTT.

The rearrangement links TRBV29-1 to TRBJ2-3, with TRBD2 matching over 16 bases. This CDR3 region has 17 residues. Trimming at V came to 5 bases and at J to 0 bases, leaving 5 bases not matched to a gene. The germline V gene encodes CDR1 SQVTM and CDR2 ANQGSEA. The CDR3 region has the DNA TGCAGCGTTTTGGGACTAGCGGGAGGGACTAGCACAGATACGCAGTATTTT. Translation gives CSVLGLAGGTSTDTQYF.

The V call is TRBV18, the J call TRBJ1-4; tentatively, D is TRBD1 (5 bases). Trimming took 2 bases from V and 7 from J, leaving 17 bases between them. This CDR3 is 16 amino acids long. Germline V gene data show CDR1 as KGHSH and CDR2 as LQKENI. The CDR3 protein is CASSPISGTGGEKLFF. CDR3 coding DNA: TGTGCCAGCTCACCAATCTCAGGGACCGGAGGTGAAAAACTGTTTTTT.

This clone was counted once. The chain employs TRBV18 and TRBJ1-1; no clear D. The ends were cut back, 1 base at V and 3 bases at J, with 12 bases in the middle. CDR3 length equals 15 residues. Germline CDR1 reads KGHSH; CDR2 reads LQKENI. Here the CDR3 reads CASSPRSSGYTEAFF. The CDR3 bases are TGTGCCAGCTCACCACGAAGTTCGGGGTACACTGAAGCTTTCTTT.

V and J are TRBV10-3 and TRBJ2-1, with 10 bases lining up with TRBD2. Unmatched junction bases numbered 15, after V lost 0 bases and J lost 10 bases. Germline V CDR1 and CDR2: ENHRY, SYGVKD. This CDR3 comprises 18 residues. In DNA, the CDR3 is TGTGCCATCAGTGAGTCGAATCTCCTAGCGGGGGCTTTGGGGGAGCAGTTCTTC. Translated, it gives CAISESNLLAGALGEQFF.

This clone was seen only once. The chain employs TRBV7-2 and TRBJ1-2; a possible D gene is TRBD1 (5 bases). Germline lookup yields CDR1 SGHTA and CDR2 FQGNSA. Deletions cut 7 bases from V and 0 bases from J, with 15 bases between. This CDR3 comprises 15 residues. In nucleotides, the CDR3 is TGTGCCAGCAACAAAGAGGGGCAGGCTAACTATGGCTACACCTTC. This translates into CASNKEGQANYGYTF. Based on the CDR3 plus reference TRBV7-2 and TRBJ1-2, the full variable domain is GAGVSQSPSNKVTEKGKDVELRCDPISGHTALYWYRQSLGQGLEFLIYFQGNSAPDKSGLPSDRFSAERTGGSVSTLTIQRTQQEDSAVYLCASNKEGQANYGYTFGSGTRLTVV.

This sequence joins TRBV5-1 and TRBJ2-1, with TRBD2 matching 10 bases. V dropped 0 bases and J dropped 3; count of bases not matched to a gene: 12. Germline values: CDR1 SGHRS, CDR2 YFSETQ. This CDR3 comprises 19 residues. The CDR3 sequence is CASSLGASGSRSFYNEQFF. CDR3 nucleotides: TGCGCCAGCAGCTTGGGGGCTAGCGGGAGCCGATCTTTCTACAATGAGCAGTTCTTC.

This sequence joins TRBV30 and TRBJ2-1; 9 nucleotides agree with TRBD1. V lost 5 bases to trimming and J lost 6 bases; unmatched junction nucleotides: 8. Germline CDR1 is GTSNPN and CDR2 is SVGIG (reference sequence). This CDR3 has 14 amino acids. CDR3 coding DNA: TGTGCCTGGGGGACAGGGAATGTCCGCAATGAGCAGTTCTTC. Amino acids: CAWGTGNVRNEQFF.

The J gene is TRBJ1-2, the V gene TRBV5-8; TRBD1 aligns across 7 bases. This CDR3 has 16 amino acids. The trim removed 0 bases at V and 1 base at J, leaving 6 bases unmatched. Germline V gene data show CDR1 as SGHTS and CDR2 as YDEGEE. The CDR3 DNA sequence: TGTGCCAGCAGCTTGGGTCAGGGGGAATATAACTATGGCTACACCTTC. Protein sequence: CASSLGQGEYNYGYTF.

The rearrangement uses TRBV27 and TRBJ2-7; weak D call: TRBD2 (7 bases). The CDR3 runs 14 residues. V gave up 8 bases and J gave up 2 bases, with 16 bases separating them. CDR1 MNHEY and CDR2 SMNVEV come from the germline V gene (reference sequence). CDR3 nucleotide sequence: TGTGCCAGCCGCCCGGGAGGACAGCCCTACGAGCAGTACTTC. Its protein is CASRPGGQPYEQYF.

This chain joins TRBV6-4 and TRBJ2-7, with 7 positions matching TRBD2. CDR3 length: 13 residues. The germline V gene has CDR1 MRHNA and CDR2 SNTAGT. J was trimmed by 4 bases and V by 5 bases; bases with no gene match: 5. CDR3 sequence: CASSRGSGYEQYF. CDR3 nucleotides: TGTGCCAGCAGTCGCGGGAGCGGTTACGAGCAGTACTTC.

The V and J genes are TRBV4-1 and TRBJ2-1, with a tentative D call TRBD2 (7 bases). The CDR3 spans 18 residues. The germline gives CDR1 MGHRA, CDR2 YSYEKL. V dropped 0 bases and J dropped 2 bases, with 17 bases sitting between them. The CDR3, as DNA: TGCGCCAGCAGCCAAGAGGTGGGGGGGCGGTCGGCCTACAATGAGCAGTTCTTC. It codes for CASSQEVGGRSAYNEQFF.

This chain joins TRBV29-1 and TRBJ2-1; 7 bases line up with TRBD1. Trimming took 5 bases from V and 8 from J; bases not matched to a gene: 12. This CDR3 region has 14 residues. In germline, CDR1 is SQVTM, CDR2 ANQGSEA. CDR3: CSVSRSRDSHEQFF. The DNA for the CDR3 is TGCAGCGTTTCACGGTCCCGGGACAGCCATGAGCAGTTCTTC.

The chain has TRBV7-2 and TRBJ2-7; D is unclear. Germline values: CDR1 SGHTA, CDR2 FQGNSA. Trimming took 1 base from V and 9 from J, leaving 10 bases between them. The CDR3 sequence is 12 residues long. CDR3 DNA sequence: TGTGCCAGCAGCTTAGATCGCAGTTCGCAGTACTTC. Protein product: CASSLDRSSQYF.

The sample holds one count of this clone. The CDR3 DNA follows: TGTGCCAGCGGGGTGACAGGGGTGAGAGAGACCCAGTACTTC. Protein: CASGVTGVRETQYF. The chain uses TRBV18 and TRBJ2-5, with TRBD1 identical over 8 bases. The V gene's germline CDR1 is KGHSH and CDR2 LQKENI. Trimming at V came to 8 bases and at J to 4 bases, leaving 9 bases not matched to a gene. This CDR3 spans 14 amino acids.

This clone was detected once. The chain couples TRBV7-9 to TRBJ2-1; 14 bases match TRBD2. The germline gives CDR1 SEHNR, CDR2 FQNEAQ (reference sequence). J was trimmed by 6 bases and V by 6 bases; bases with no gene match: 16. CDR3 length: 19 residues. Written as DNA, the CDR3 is TGTGCCAGCAGACGGCCGGGACTAGCGGGAGATCGGTACGGCAATGAGCAGTTCTTC. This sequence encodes CASRRPGLAGDRYGNEQFF.

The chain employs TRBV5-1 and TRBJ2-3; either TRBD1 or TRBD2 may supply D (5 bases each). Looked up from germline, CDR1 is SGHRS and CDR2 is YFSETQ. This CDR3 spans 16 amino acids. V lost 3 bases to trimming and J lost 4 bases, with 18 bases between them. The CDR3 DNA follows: TGCGCCAGCAGCTCCGGGGCGTGGGGCGACTCAGATACGCAGTATTTT. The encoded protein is CASSSGAWGDSDTQYF. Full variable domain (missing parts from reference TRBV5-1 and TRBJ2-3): KAGVTQTPRYLIKTRGQQVTLSCSPISGHRSVSWYQQTPGQGLQFLFEYFSETQRNKGNFPGRFSGRQFSNSRSEMNVSTLELGDSALYLCASSSGAWGDSDTQYFGPGTRLTVL.

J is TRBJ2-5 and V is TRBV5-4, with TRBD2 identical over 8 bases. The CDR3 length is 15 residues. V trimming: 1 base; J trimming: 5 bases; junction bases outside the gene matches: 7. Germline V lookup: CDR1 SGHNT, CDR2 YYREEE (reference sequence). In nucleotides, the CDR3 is TGTGCCAGCAGCTTGACGGGAGGGCCTGGGGAGACCCAGTACTTC. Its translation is CASSLTGGPGETQYF.

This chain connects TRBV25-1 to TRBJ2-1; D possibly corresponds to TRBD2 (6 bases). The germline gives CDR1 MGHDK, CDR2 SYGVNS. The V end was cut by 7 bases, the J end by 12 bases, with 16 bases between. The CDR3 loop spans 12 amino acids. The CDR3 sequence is CASTATGVRQFF. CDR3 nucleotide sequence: TGTGCCAGCACTGCGACGGGGGTCCGGCAGTTCTTC. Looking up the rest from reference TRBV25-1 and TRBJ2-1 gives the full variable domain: EADIYQTPRYLVIGTGKKITLECSQTMGHDKMYWYQQDPGMELHLIHYSYGVNSTEKGDLSSESTVSRIRTEHFPLTLESARPSHTSQYLCASTATGVRQFFGPGTRLTVL.

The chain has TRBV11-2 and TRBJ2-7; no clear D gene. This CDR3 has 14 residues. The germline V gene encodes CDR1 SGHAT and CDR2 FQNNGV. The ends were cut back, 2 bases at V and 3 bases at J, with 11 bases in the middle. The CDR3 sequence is CASSLPRAYYEQYF. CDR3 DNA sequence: TGTGCCAGCAGCTTACCACGGGCATACTACGAGCAGTACTTC.

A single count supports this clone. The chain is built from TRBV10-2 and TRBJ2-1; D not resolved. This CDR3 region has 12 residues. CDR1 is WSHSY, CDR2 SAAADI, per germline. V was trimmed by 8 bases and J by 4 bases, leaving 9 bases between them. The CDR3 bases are TGCGCCAGCCTCAGCCTATACAATGAGCAGTTCTTC. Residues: CASLSLYNEQFF.

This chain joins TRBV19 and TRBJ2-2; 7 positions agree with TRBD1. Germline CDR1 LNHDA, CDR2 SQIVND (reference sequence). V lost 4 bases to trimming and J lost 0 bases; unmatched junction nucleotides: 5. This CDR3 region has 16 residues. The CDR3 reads CASSRRQGSNTGELFF. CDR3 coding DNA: TGTGCCAGTAGTAGACGACAGGGTTCGAACACCGGGGAGCTGTTTTTT.

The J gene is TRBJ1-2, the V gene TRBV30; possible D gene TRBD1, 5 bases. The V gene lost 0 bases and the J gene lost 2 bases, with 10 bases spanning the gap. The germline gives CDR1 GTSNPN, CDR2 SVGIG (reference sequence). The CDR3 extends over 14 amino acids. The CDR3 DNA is TGTGCCTGGAGTGTACTAGACAGAAACTATGGCTACACCTTC. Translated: CAWSVLDRNYGYTF.

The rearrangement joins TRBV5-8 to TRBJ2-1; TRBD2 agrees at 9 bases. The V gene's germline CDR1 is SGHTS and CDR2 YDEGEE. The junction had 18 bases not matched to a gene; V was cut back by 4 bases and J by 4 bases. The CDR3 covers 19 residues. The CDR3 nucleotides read TGTGCCAGCAGCCGAAAATACGGACTAGCGCTAGGGGAGTACAATGAGCAGTTCTTC. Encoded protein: CASSRKYGLALGEYNEQFF.

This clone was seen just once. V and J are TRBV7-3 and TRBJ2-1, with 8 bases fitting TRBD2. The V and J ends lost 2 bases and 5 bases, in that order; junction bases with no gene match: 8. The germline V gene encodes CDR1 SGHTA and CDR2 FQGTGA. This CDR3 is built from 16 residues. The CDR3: CASSLLPGLENNEQFF. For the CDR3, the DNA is TGTGCCAGCAGCTTACTCCCGGGACTAGAGAACAATGAGCAGTTCTTC.